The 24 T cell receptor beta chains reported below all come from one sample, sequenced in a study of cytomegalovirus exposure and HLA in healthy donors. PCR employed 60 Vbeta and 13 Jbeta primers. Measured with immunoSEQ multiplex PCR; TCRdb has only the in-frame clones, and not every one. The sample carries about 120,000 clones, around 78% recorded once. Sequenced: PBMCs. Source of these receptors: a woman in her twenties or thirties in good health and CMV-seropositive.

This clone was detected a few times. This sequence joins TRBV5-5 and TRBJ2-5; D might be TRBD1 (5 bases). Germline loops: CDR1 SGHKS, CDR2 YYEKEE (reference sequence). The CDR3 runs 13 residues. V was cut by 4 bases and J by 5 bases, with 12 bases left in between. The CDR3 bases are TGTGCCAGCAGCGTCTGGGGCGGTGAGACCCAGTACTTC. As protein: CASSVWGGETQYF.

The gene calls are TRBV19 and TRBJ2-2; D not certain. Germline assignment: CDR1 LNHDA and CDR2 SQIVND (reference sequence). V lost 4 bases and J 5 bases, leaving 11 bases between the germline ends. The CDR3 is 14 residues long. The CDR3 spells CASSTGHRTGELFF. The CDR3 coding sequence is TGTGCCAGTAGTACAGGCCACCGAACCGGGGAGCTGTTTTTT.

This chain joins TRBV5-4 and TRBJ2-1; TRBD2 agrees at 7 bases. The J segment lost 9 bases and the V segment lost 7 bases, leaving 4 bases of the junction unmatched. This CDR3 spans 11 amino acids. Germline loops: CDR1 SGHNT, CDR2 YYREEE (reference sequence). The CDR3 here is CASGTGGEQFF. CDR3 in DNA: TGTGCCAGCGGAACGGGGGGTGAGCAGTTCTTC.

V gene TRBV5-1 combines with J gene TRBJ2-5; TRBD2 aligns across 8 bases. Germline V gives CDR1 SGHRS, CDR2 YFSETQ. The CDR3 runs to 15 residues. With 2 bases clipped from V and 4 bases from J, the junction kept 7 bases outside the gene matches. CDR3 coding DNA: TGCGCCAGCAGCTTCGACGGACTAGCTGGAGAGACCCAGTACTTC. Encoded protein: CASSFDGLAGETQYF.

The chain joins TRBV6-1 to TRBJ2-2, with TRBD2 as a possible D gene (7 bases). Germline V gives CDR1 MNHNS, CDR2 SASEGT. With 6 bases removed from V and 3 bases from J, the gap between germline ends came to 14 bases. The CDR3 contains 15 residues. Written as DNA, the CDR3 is TGTGCCAGCAGCCGGGGGAGGGGGTACACCGGGGAGCTGTTTTTT. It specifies CASSRGRGYTGELFF.

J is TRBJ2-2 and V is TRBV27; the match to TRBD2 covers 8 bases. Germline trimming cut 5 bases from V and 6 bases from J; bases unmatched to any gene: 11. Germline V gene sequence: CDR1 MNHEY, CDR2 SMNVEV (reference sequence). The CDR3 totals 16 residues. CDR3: CASSPPERGFPGELFF. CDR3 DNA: TGTGCCAGCAGTCCCCCCGAGCGGGGGTTTCCCGGGGAGCTGTTTTTT.

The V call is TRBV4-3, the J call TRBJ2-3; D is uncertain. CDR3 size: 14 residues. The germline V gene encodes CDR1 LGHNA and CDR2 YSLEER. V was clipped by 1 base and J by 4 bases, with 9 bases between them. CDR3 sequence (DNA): TGCGCCAGCAGCCAAGTGGGCCCCGCAGATACGCAGTATTTT. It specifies CASSQVGPADTQYF.

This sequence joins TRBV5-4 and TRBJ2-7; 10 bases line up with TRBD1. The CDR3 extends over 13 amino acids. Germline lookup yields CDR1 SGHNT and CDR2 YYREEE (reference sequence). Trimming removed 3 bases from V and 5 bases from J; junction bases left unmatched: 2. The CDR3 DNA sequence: TGTGCCAGCAGCTACGGACAGGGGGACGAGCAGTACTTC. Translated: CASSYGQGDEQYF.

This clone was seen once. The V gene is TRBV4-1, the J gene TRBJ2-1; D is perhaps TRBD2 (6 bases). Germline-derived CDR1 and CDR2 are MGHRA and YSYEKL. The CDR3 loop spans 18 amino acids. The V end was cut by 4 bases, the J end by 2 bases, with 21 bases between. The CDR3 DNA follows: TGCGCCAGCAGCCCCCCAGGGAGGCAGGCGAACACCTACAATGAGCAGTTCTTC. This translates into CASSPPGRQANTYNEQFF.

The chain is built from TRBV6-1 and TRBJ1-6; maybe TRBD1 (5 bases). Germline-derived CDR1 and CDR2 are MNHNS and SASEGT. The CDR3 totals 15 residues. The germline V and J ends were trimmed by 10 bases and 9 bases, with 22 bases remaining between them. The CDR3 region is CATAREDVGASPLHF. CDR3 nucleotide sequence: TGTGCCACGGCGCGGGAGGACGTCGGGGCTTCACCCCTCCACTTT.

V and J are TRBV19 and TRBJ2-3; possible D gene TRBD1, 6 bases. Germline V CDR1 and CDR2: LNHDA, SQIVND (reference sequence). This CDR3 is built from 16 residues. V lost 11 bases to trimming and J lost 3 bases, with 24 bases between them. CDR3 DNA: TGTGCCCCGAACCCGCTTCCCAGGGGCCGAACAGATACGCAGTATTTT. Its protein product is CAPNPLPRGRTDTQYF. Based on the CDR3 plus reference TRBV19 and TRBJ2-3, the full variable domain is DGGITQSPKYLFRKEGQNVTLSCEQNLNHDAMYWYRQDPGQGLRLIYYSQIVNDFQKGDIAEGYSVSREKKESFPLTVTSAQKNPTAFYLCAPNPLPRGRTDTQYFGPGTRLTVL.

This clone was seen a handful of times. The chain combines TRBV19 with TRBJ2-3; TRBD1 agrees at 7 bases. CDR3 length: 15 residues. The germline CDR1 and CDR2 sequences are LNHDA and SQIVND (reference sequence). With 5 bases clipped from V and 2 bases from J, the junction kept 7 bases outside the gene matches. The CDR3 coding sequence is TGTGCCAGTAGTCCCCGGGACAGTCTCACAGATACGCAGTATTTT. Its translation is CASSPRDSLTDTQYF.

DNA of the CDR3: TGTGCCAGCTCACCGACTAGCGGGGGGGGTTACAATGAGCAGTTCTTC. Translation gives CASSPTSGGGYNEQFF. The V and J genes are TRBV18 and TRBJ2-1; 14 bases agree with TRBD2. V lost 3 bases and J lost 4; bases outside the gene matches: 2. The germline V gene has CDR1 KGHSH and CDR2 LQKENI. The CDR3 is 16 residues long.

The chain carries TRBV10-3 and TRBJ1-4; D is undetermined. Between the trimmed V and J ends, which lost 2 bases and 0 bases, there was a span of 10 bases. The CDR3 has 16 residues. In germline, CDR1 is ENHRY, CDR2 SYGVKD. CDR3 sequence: CAISEQPGATNEKLFF. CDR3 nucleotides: TGTGCCATCAGTGAGCAGCCGGGAGCAACTAATGAAAAACTGTTTTTT.

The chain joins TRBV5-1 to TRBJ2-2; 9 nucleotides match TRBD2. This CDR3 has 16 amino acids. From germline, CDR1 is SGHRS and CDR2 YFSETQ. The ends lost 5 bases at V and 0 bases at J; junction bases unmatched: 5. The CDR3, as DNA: TGCGCCAGCAGGCGGGAGGGGGCCACGAACACCGGGGAGCTGTTTTTT. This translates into CASRREGATNTGELFF.

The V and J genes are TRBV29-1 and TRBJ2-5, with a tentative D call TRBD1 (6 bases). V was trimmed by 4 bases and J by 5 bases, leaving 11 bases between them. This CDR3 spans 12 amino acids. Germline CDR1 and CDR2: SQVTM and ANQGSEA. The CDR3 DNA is TGCAGCGTTGGGGGGCTTGGGGAGACCCAGTACTTC. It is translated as CSVGGLGETQYF.

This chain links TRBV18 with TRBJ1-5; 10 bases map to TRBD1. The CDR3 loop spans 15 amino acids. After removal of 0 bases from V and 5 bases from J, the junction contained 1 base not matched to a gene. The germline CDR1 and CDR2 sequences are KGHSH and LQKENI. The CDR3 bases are TGTGCCAGCTCACCACCGGACAGGGGGGATCAGCCCCAGCATTTT. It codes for CASSPPDRGDQPQHF.

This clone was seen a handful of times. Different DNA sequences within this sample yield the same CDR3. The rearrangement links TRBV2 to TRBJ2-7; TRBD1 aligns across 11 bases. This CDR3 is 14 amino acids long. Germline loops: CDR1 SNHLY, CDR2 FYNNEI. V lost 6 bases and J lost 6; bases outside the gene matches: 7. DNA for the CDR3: TGTGCCAGCAGATTGGACAGGGGGCTAGTCGAGCAGTACTTC. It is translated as CASRLDRGLVEQYF.

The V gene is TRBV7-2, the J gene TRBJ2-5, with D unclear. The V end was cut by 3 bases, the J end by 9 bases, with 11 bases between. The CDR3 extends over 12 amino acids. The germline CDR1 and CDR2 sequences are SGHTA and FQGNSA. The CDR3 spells CASSLREAAQYF. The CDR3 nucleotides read TGTGCCAGCAGCTTGCGTGAGGCGGCCCAGTACTTC.

The CDR3 reads CASSLDGGAGYGYTF. The CDR3 DNA follows: TGTGCCAGCAGCTTAGATGGGGGCGCCGGCTATGGCTACACCTTC. This rearrangement joins TRBV11-2 to TRBJ1-2; perhaps TRBD1 as D (6 bases). The CDR3 contains 15 residues. Germline CDR1 reads SGHAT; CDR2 reads FQNNGV. The V end lost 0 bases, the J end lost 4 bases, and 12 bases lay between the germline ends.

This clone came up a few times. CDR3 nucleotide sequence: TGTGCCAGCAGCTCCATTAAGCGGAACACCGGGGAGCTGTTTTTT. Translation gives CASSSIKRNTGELFF. This chain links TRBV11-2 with TRBJ2-2, with unresolved D. Germline assignment: CDR1 SGHAT and CDR2 FQNNGV. Trimming stripped 4 bases from V and 1 base from J, with 10 bases between. CDR3 size: 15 residues.

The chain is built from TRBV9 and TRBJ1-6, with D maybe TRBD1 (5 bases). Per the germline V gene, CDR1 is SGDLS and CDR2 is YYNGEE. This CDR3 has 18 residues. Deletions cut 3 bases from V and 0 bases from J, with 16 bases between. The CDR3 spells CASSGGRGGSSYNSPLHF. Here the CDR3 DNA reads TGTGCCAGCAGCGGTGGGAGGGGTGGAAGCTCCTATAATTCACCCCTCCACTTT.

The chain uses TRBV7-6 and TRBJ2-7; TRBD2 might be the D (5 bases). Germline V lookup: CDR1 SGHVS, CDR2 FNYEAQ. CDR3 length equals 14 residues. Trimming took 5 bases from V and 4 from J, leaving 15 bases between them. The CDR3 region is CASSARLGAYEQYF. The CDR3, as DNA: TGTGCCAGCAGCGCCCGACTGGGAGCGTACGAGCAGTACTTC. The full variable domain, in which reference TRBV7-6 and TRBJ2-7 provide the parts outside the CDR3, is GAGVSQSPRYKVTKRGQDVALRCDPISGHVSLYWYRQALGQGPEFLTYFNYEAQQDKSGLPNDRFSAERPEGSISTLTIQRTEQRDSAMYRCASSARLGAYEQYFGPGTRLTVT.

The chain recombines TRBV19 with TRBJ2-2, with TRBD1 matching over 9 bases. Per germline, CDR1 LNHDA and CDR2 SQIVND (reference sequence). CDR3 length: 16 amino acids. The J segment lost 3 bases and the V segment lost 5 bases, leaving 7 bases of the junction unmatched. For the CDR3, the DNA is TGTGCCAGTAGTTTTCGGACAGGGGATGACACCGGGGAGCTGTTTTTT. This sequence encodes CASSFRTGDDTGELFF. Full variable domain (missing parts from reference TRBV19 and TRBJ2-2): DGGITQSPKYLFRKEGQNVTLSCEQNLNHDAMYWYRQDPGQGLRLIYYSQIVNDFQKGDIAEGYSVSREKKESFPLTVTSAQKNPTAFYLCASSFRTGDDTGELFFGEGSRLTVL.